Following are 8 T cell receptor beta chains from one sample sequenced in a study of T cell repertoires in cytomegalovirus infection. Using its own MiXCR run on the reads, TCRdb lists one record per CDR3 protein. In the table there are hundreds of thousands of distinct CDR3 sequences, about 42% of which are singletons. No antigen is known for these receptors. The sequencing here drew on cultured PBMCs, taken from culture after CMV antigen stimulation. Receptor source: a human donor in good health (CMV status not recorded). Some clones in this sample may be carry-over from other donors' samples.

This clonotype was detected only a few times. The chain carries TRBV7-9 and TRBJ2-7; TRBD2 might be the D (5 bases). CDR3 length: 12 amino acids. V was cut by 5 bases and J by 5 bases, with 10 bases left in between. CDR1 and CDR2 (germline): SEHNR, FQNEAQ (reference sequence). The CDR3 DNA reads TGTGCCAGCAGCCGGGCGGGTGACGAGCAGTACTTC. This translates into CASSRAGDEQYF.

The chain is built from TRBV12-3 or TRBV12-4 and TRBJ2-5, with D possibly being TRBD2 (7 bases). CDR3 length equals 14 residues. The V end lost 7 bases, the J end lost 2 bases, and 14 bases lay between the germline ends. This CDR3 reads CASNPAGTQETQYF. The DNA of the CDR3 is TGTGCCAGCAATCCAGCGGGGACACAAGAGACCCAGTACTTC.

V gene TRBV6-2 or TRBV6-3 combines with J gene TRBJ2-1; 8 nucleotides agree with TRBD2. V shed 2 bases and J 7 bases; nucleotides not matched to a gene: 1. This CDR3 has 13 amino acids. Germline CDR1 and CDR2: MNHEY and SVGEGT. CDR3 DNA sequence: TGTGCCAGCAGTTACGGCGGGAGGAATGAGCAGTTCTTC. Amino acid sequence: CASSYGGRNEQFF.

The rearrangement uses TRBV5-4 and TRBJ2-7, with 9 bases identical to TRBD2. V gave up 3 bases and J gave up 2 bases; unmatched junction bases: 6. The CDR3 runs 15 residues. The germline V gene encodes CDR1 SGHNT and CDR2 YYREEE (reference sequence). DNA of the CDR3: TGTGCCAGCAGCTATAGAGCGGGGGGAACCTACGAGCAGTACTTC. Encoded protein: CASSYRAGGTYEQYF.

This clonotype was picked up many times. The V and J genes are TRBV7-9 and TRBJ2-7; D is undetermined. This CDR3 is 13 amino acids long. Germline-derived CDR1 and CDR2 are SEHNR and FQNEAQ (reference sequence). V gave up 5 bases and J gave up 2 bases, with 10 bases separating them. CDR3 sequence reads: CASSPRTAYEQYF. CDR3 coding DNA: TGTGCCAGCAGCCCAAGGACGGCCTACGAGCAGTACTTC.

V gene TRBV28 combines with J gene TRBJ1-5; D unclear. The CDR3 loop spans 14 amino acids. V lost 5 bases and J lost 7, with 15 bases in between. Per the germline V gene, CDR1 is MDHEN and CDR2 is SYDVKM. CDR3 residues: CASSHPWDFQPQHF. CDR3 DNA sequence: TGTGCCAGCAGTCACCCTTGGGATTTCCAGCCCCAGCATTTT.

V gene TRBV7-6 combines with J gene TRBJ2-2; TRBD1 matches 8 bases. The trim removed 4 bases at V and 5 bases at J, leaving 9 bases unmatched. Germline values: CDR1 SGHVS, CDR2 FNYEAQ. This CDR3 has 16 residues. The CDR3 DNA reads TGTGCCAGCAGCTCGAACCCGGACAGGGCGACCGGGGAGCTGTTTTTT. Translating it yields CASSSNPDRATGELFF.

The chain has TRBV6-1 and TRBJ1-1; no firm D call. V was shortened by 2 bases and J by 6 bases, with 4 bases between the two germline ends. CDR3 length: 11 amino acids. Germline CDR1 is MNHNS and CDR2 is SASEGT. CDR3 nucleotide sequence: TGTGCCAGCAGTGAAAAAGCTGAAGCTTTCTTT. Residues: CASSEKAEAFF.